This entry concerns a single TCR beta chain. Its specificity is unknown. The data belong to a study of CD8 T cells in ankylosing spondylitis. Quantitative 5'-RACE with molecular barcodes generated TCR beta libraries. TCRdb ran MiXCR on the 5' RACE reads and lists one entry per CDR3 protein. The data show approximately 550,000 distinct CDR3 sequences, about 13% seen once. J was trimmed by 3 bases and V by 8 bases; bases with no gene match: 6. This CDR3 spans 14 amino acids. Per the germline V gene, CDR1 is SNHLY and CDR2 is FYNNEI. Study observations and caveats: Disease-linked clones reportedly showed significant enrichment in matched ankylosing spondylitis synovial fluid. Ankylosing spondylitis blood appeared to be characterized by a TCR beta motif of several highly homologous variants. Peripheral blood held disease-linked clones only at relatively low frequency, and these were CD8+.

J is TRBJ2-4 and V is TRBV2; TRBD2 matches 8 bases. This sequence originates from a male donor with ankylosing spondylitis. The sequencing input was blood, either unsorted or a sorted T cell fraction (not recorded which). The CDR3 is CASSREAGKNIQYF. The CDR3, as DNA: TGTGCCAGCTCGCGGGAGGCAGGCAAAAACATTCAGTACTTC.